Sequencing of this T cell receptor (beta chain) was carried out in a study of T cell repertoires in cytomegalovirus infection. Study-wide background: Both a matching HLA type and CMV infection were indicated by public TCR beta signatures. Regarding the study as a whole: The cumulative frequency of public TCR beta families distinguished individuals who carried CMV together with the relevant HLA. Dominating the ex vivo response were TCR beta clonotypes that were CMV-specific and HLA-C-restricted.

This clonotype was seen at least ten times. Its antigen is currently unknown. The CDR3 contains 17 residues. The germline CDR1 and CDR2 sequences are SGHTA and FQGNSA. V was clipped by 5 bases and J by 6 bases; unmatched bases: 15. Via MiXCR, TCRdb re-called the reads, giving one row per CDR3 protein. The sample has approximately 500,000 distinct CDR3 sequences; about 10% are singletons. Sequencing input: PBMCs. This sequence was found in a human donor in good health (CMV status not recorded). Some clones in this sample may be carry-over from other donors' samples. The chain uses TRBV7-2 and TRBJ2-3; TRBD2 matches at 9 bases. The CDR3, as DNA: TGTGCCAGCAGCGATTCTAGCGGGACTCTAGGGAGGGATACGCAGTATTTT. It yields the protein CASSDSSGTLGRDTQYF.